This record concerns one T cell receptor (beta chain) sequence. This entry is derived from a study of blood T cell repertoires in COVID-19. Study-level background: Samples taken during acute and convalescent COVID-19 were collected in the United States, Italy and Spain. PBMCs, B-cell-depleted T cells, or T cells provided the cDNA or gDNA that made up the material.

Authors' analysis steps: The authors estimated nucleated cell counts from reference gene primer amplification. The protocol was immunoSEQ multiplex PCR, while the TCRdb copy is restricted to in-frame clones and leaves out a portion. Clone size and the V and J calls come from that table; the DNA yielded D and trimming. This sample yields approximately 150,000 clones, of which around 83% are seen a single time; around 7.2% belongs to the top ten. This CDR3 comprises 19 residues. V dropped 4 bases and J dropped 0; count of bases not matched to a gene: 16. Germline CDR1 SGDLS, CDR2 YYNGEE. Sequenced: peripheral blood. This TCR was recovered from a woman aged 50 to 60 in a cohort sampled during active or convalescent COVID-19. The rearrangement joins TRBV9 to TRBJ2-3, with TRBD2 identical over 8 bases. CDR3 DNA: TGTGCCAGCAGCCCGCTTAGCGGGGTACCTGGGGTAAGCACAGATACGCAGTATTTT. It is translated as CASSPLSGVPGVSTDTQYF.